This is a list of T cell receptor beta chains from one sample in a study of shared clonotypes between healthy human individuals. The method was immunoSEQ multiplex PCR; TCRdb's version includes in-frame clones alone and lacks a portion of them. The table lists approximately 2,200,000 clones, just over 90% of them singletons. What was sequenced was naive CD8+ T cells from PBMCs. These TCRs come from a man aged 18 to 35 in good health. Some clones in this sample may be carry-over from other donors' samples. Both conserved end residues are part of each CDR3. D genes are given only for firm matches. Part of the rows lack a size; the others show once, few, many or a class for expanded clones.

TRBJ2-1	-	-	TRBV7-8	CASSRDRGNEQFF	TGTGCCAGCAGCCGGGACCGGGGGAATGAGCAGTTCTTC
TRBJ2-3	once	-	TRBV28	CASSLRFPTDTQYF	TGTGCCAGCAGTTTAAGGTTTCCCACAGATACGCAGTATTTT
TRBJ2-7	-	TRBD2	TRBV29-1	CSVERSGGEYEQYF	TGCAGCGTTGAAAGGTCGGGGGGAGAGTACGAGCAGTACTTC
TRBJ1-2	-	-	TRBV27	CASSPTGGLLYGYTF	TGTGCCAGCAGTCCGACGGGGGGATTACTCTATGGCTACACCTTC
TRBJ2-1	-	-	TRBV5-5	CASRPDSNSANEQFF	TGTGCCAGCAGACCGGACAGCAATTCAGCGAATGAGCAGTTCTTC
TRBJ2-7	-	TRBD2	TRBV7-9	CAHSGYTIYEQYF	TGTGCCCATAGCGGGTATACGATCTACGAGCAGTACTTC
TRBJ1-1	-	TRBD1	TRBV5-1	CASSLDLLQGTEAFF	TGCGCCAGCAGCTTGGACTTGTTACAGGGGACTGAAGCTTTCTTT
TRBJ2-2	-	-	TRBV5-1	CASSLTSSNTGELFF	TGCGCCAGCAGCTTAACCTCCTCGAACACCGGGGAGCTGTTTTTT
TRBJ2-7	-	-	TRBV13	CASSHRRDEQYF	TGTGCCAGCAGCCATCGAAGGGACGAGCAGTACTTC
TRBJ2-7	-	-	TRBV7-8	CASSLALDLSSYEQYF	TGTGCCAGCAGCTTAGCGCTGGACCTAAGCTCCTACGAGCAGTACTTC
TRBJ2-1	-	TRBD2	TRBV9	CASSSGLAVTNEQFF	TGTGCCAGCAGTAGCGGACTAGCGGTAACCAATGAGCAGTTCTTC
TRBJ2-1	-	-	TRBV19	CASSAPLTGERGNEQFF	TGTGCCAGTAGTGCCCCCCTTACGGGAGAGCGTGGGAATGAGCAGTTCTTC
TRBJ2-7	few	-	TRBV27	CASRSAWGEGYEQYF	TGTGCCAGCAGATCCGCCTGGGGGGAAGGATACGAGCAGTACTTC
TRBJ1-2	once	TRBD1	TRBV10-3	CAISALLPAGGESSFGYTF	TGTGCCATCAGTGCCTTGCTACCGGCAGGGGGCGAATCTTCTTTTGGCTACACCTTC
TRBJ2-4	-	TRBD1	TRBV4-1	CASSQAWDRGQFGKNIQYF	TGCGCCAGCAGCCAAGCATGGGACAGGGGCCAATTCGGCAAAAACATTCAGTACTTC
TRBJ1-1	once	TRBD1	TRBV5-1	CASSLLQTGGTEAFF	TGCGCCAGCAGCCTACTTCAGACAGGGGGCACTGAAGCTTTCTTT
TRBJ2-4	-	TRBD1	TRBV23-1	CASPTNRDRDNVIAKNIQYF	TGCGCCAGCCCCACCAACCGGGACAGGGACAATGTAATAGCCAAAAACATTCAGTACTTC
TRBJ1-5	-	TRBD1	TRBV5-6	CASSTRDSDNQPQHF	TGTGCCAGCAGCACCCGGGACAGTGACAATCAGCCCCAGCATTTT
TRBJ2-3	-	-	TRBV19	CASSISDGSTDTQYF	TGTGCCAGTAGTATTTCGGACGGTAGCACAGATACGCAGTATTTT
TRBJ2-5	-	-	TRBV28	CASRPGFRKQETQYF	TGTGCCAGCAGGCCTGGGTTTAGGAAACAAGAGACCCAGTACTTC
TRBJ2-2	-	TRBD1	TRBV7-9	CASSPYGDRGRSGELFF	TGTGCCAGCAGCCCATATGGGGACAGGGGGCGATCCGGGGAGCTGTTTTTT
TRBJ2-3	once	TRBD2	TRBV9	CASSVTSGRGTDTQYF	TGTGCCAGCAGCGTAACTAGCGGGAGGGGCACAGATACGCAGTATTTT
TRBJ2-3	-	-	TRBV10-3	CACQGVLTQGTDTQYF	TGTGCCTGTCAAGGTGTGCTGACTCAGGGGACAGATACGCAGTATTTT
TRBJ2-1	-	TRBD2	TRBV29-1	CSVAGTSGSSYNEQFF	TGCAGCGTAGCCGGGACTAGCGGGAGCTCCTACAATGAGCAGTTCTTC
TRBJ1-5	-	-	TRBV28	CASILQGHRVHNQPQHF	TGTGCCAGCATCCTACAAGGGCACAGGGTCCACAATCAGCCCCAGCATTTT
TRBJ2-2	once	-	TRBV2	CAREGENTGELFF	TGTGCCAGGGAGGGTGAGAACACCGGGGAGCTGTTTTTT
TRBJ2-3	-	-	TRBV6-5	CASRPPDPTDTQYF	TGTGCCAGCAGACCCCCTGACCCCACAGATACGCAGTATTTT
TRBJ2-5	-	-	TRBV9	CASSAAGQETQYF	TGTGCCAGCAGCGCTGCAGGCCAAGAGACCCAGTACTTC
TRBJ2-1	-	TRBD2	TRBV7-3	CASSLLAGPNEQFF	TGTGCCAGCAGCTTACTAGCGGGGCCTAATGAGCAGTTCTTC
TRBJ2-7	-	-	TRBV7-9	CASSSAATYEQYF	TGTGCCAGCAGCTCCGCCGCGACCTACGAGCAGTACTTC
TRBJ2-7	-	TRBD2	TRBV27	CASSWASGTLYEQYF	TGTGCCAGCAGTTGGGCTAGCGGGACACTCTACGAGCAGTACTTC
TRBJ2-5	-	-	TRBV7-9	CASRAEVYQETQYF	TGTGCCAGCAGGGCGGAAGTGTACCAAGAGACCCAGTACTTC
TRBJ1-2	-	TRBD1	TRBV28	CASSALQGALDPNYGYTF	TGTGCCAGCAGTGCTCTACAGGGGGCGCTGGATCCCAACTATGGCTACACCTTC
TRBJ1-1	-	-	TRBV6-5	CASSRDPGASTEAFF	TGTGCCAGCAGTCGCGACCCAGGGGCTAGCACTGAAGCTTTCTTT
TRBJ2-2	once	-	TRBV9	CASSANRFPGELFF	TGTGCCAGCAGCGCAAACAGATTCCCCGGGGAGCTGTTTTTT
TRBJ2-1	-	-	TRBV10-2	CASSEVPGTSYNEQFF	TGCGCCAGCAGTGAGGTCCCGGGGACTTCCTACAATGAGCAGTTCTTC
TRBJ2-1	-	-	TRBV27	CASSFRTRGVYNEQFF	TGTGCCAGCAGTTTTAGGACAAGGGGGGTGTACAATGAGCAGTTCTTC
TRBJ2-7	-	-	TRBV7-3	CASSFGNSYEQYF	TGTGCCAGCAGCTTTGGGAACTCCTACGAGCAGTACTTC
TRBJ2-1	-	-	TRBV6-5	CASSYSIGLQNEQFF	TGTGCCAGCAGTTACTCGATAGGGCTGCAGAATGAGCAGTTCTTC
TRBJ2-3	-	-	TRBV4-3	CASSPGSITDTQYF	TGCGCCAGCAGCCCAGGCAGCATCACAGATACGCAGTATTTT
TRBJ2-7	-	-	TRBV28	CASSLSGAYEQYF	TGTGCCAGCAGCCTTAGCGGAGCCTACGAGCAGTACTTC
TRBJ2-7	-	-	TRBV29-1	CSVEGPGRGSYEQYF	TGCAGCGTTGAAGGGCCGGGACGGGGCTCCTACGAGCAGTACTTC
TRBJ1-3	-	-	TRBV14	CASSLDGRSGNTIYF	TGTGCCAGCAGCCTGGACGGGAGATCTGGAAACACCATATATTTT
TRBJ1-5	-	TRBD1	TRBV27	CASSLTGYSNQPQHF	TGTGCCAGCAGTCTGACAGGGTATAGCAATCAGCCCCAGCATTTT
TRBJ2-7	-	-	TRBV4-3	CASSQGAGTYEQYF	TGCGCCAGCAGCCAAGGGGCAGGGACCTACGAGCAGTACTTC
TRBJ2-2	-	-	TRBV7-9	CASSLGLGPLFF	TGTGCCAGCAGCTTAGGCCTGGGGCCGCTGTTTTTT
TRBJ2-3	-	TRBD1	TRBV28	CASGQGSLTDTQYF	TGTGCCAGCGGACAGGGTAGCCTCACAGATACGCAGTATTTT
TRBJ2-7	-	TRBD2	TRBV27	CASSLGSGMYEQYF	TGTGCCAGCAGTTTGGGGAGCGGGATGTACGAGCAGTACTTC
TRBJ1-5	-	-	TRBV28	CASSSRGSNQPQHF	TGTGCCAGCAGTTCCAGGGGTAGCAATCAGCCCCAGCATTTT
TRBJ1-2	-	-	TRBV27	CASSNYRDPEAGYTF	TGTGCCAGCAGTAACTACCGGGACCCCGAAGCGGGCTACACCTTC
TRBJ1-3	-	TRBD1	TRBV5-1	CASSLDDRGRMWAGNTIYF	TGCGCCAGCAGCTTGGACGACAGGGGCAGAATGTGGGCTGGAAACACCATATATTTT